The clone carrying this T cell receptor (beta chain) was seen more than once but under ten times. Per the germline V gene, CDR1 is GTSNPN and CDR2 is SVGIG (reference sequence). The CDR3 totals 12 residues. V dropped 3 bases and J dropped 5 bases, with 10 bases sitting between them. These data are taken from a study of CD8+ T cells in alopecia areata. Investigators isolated RNA and reverse transcribed it into cDNA to act as the sequencing template. Using immunoSEQ multiplex PCR, the repertoire was profiled, and TCRdb retains in-frame clones only, with some absent. This sample has some 130,000 clones, with 49% found just once.

This TCR derives from a human donor with alopecia areata. This specimen consisted of CD8+ T cells sorted from blood, obtained at week 0. This rearrangement joins TRBV30 to TRBJ2-5, with D perhaps TRBD2 (5 bases). The CDR3: CAWRVGKETQYF. The DNA for the CDR3 is TGTGCCTGGAGAGTCGGGAAGGAGACCCAGTACTTC. Full variable domain (outside the CDR3, taken from reference TRBV30 and TRBJ2-5): SQTIHQWPATLVQPVGSPLSLECTVEGTSNPNLYWYRQAAGRGLQLLFYSVGIGQISSEVPQNLSASRPQDRQFILSSKKLLLSDSGFYLCAWRVGKETQYFGPGTRLLVL.